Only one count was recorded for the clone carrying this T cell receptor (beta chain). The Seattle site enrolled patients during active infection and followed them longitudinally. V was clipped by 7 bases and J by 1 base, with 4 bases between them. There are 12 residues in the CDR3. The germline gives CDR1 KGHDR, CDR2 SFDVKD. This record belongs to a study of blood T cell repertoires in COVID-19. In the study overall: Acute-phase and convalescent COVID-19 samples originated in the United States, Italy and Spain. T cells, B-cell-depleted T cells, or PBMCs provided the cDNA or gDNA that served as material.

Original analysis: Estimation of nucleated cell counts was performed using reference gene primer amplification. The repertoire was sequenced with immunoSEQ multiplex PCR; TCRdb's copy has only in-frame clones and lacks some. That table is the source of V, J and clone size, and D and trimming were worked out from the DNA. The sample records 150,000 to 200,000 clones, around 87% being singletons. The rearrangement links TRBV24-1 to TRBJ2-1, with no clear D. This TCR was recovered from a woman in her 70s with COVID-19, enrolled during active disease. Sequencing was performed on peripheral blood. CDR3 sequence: CATRASYNEQFF. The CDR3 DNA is TGTGCCACCAGAGCATCCTACAATGAGCAGTTCTTC.